Listed below are T cell receptor beta chains from one sample, sequenced in a study of blood T cell repertoires in COVID-19. The data were produced by immunoSEQ multiplex PCR, yet TCRdb's version contains in-frame clones alone and is incomplete. The sample includes roughly 68,000 clones, around 86% of them seen just once. The specimen sequenced was peripheral blood. The receptors were sampled from a man aged 50 or older with active COVID-19. Both conserved end residues are trimmed from each CDR3. The order of the fields is clone size, J gene, V gene, CDR3 protein. Clone sizes are given selectively: once, few, many, or a class where the clone is expanded.

- TRBJ1-3 TRBV7-2 ASSGGTGWGNTIY
- TRBJ2-3 TRBV7-2 ASSSTPSPSSIKPDTQY
- TRBJ2-5 TRBV28 ASSPSPGLEEETQY
- TRBJ2-7 TRBV3-1/TRBV3-2 ASSQAPGQHYEQY
- TRBJ2-5 TRBV21-1 ASSKGEGRETQY
- TRBJ1-2 TRBV7-2 ASSPRPGEYGYT
- TRBJ2-7 TRBV12-3/TRBV12-4 ASSLGEMYEQY
- TRBJ1-1 TRBV7-9 ASSLGRTGIRNTEAF
- TRBJ2-1 TRBV7-2 ASSFTRVLEQF
- TRBJ2-3 TRBV4-2 ASRPPTSGTDTQY
few TRBJ1-1 TRBV4-1 ASSQSSFNTEAF
- TRBJ1-4 TRBV9 ASSAYRSSNEKLF
- TRBJ2-1 TRBV7-3 ASSSDGQGEWFGNEQF
- TRBJ2-3 TRBV25-1 ASSGRQGHTDTQY
- TRBJ1-1 TRBV28 ASSPRTGGETEAF
- TRBJ2-7 TRBV7-2 ASSLAVSGGGIYEQY
- TRBJ1-2 TRBV5-4 ASSLVQGMMYGYT
once TRBJ1-2 TRBV25-1 ASSDRAKSPNYGYT
- TRBJ1-2 TRBV27 ASSSNPGSYT
- TRBJ2-7 TRBV28 ASSSQGEGTYEQY
once TRBJ2-1 TRBV16 ASTSTGHTNNEQF
- TRBJ1-1 TRBV20-1 SASSRGLEAF
- TRBJ2-3 TRBV5-5 ASSLADYTQY
- TRBJ2-7 TRBV28 ASIQGGTGAYEQY